This T cell receptor (beta chain) was sequenced for a study of blood T cell repertoires in COVID-19. Overall study context: There were acute and convalescent COVID-19 samples, and they came from the United States, Italy and Spain. Nucleic acid was either cDNA or gDNA, and it came from T cells, B-cell-depleted T cells, or PBMCs.

The authors' processing: Cell counts per sample came from amplifying reference gene primers. Here immunoSEQ multiplex PCR was the method, and the copy in TCRdb shows in-frame clones only, minus some. The DNA gave D and trimming, while V, J and clone size come from that table. Of a few hundred thousand clones detected, 80% to 90% appear once; the ten largest clones hold over 2.5%. This CDR3 has 13 amino acids. Trimming pared 5 bases from V and 2 bases from J, leaving 9 bases between. CDR1 and CDR2 from the germline V gene are SEHNR and FQNEAQ (reference sequence). The sequence came from a man aged 50-60 years who had recovered from COVID-19. The chain employs TRBV7-9 and TRBJ1-2; unclear D gene. Sequenced input: peripheral blood. For the CDR3, the DNA is TGTGCCAGCAGCCGGGATCCCAACTATGGCTACACCTTC. Translated: CASSRDPNYGYTF. The variable domain in full, completed from reference TRBV7-9 and TRBJ1-2, reads DTGVSQNPRHKITKRGQNVTFRCDPISEHNRLYWYRQTLGQGPEFLTYFQNEAQLEKSRLLSDRFSAERPKGSFSTLEIQRTEQGDSAMYLCASSRDPNYGYTFGSGTRLTVV.